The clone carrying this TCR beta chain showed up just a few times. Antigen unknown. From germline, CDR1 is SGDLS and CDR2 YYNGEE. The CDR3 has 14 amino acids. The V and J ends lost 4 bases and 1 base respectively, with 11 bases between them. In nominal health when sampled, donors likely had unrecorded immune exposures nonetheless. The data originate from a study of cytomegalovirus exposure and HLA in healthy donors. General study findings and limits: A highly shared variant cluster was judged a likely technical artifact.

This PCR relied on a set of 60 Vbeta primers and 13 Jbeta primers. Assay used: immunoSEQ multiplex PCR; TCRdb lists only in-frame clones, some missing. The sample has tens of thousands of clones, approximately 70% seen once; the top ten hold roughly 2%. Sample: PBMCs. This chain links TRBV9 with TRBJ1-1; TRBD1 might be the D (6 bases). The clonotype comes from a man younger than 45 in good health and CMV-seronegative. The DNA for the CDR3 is TGTGCCAGCAGCCCCGAGACAGGGAACACTGAAGCTTTCTTT. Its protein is CASSPETGNTEAFF.